These 9 T cell receptor beta chains came from one sample sequenced in a study of vaccination and CD4 T cells after COVID-19. For these TCRs, the target antigens are not known. Cultured CD4+ T-cell DNA underwent Oncomine TCR Beta short-read sequencing. TCRdb re-called the PCR reads through MiXCR, storing one row per CDR3 protein. The sample has 14,000 to 15,000 distinct CDR3 sequences, around 48% seen once. Indicated treatment: roughly 10-day PBMC culture with coronavirus spike peptide pools or control peptides (ViraFEST assay). Sequencing was performed on CD4+ T cells from blood, cultured in vitro. The origin of the receptors is a human donor who had recovered from COVID-19.

The chain combines TRBV2 with TRBJ2-7, with TRBD1 matching 10 bases. Germline assignment: CDR1 SNHLY and CDR2 FYNNEI. This CDR3 comprises 16 residues. With 6 bases clipped from V and 2 bases from J, the junction kept 10 bases outside the gene matches. The CDR3 reads CASSGLRTGGTYEQYF. The CDR3, as DNA: TGTGCCAGCAGCGGACTCCGGACAGGGGGGACCTACGAGCAGTACTTC.

V usage is TRBV4-2 and J usage is TRBJ2-6; no firm D call. The germline V gene has CDR1 LGHNA and CDR2 YNFKEQ. Trimming removed 1 base from V and 1 base from J, with 8 bases in between. This CDR3 is built from 16 residues. Here the CDR3 DNA reads TGTGCCAGCAGCCAAGTAAGCGTTTCTGGGGCCAACGTCCTGACTTTC. It specifies CASSQVSVSGANVLTF.

This clonotype was detected a few times. J is TRBJ1-4 and V is TRBV7-2; 8 nucleotides align to TRBD1. The germline CDR1 and CDR2 sequences are SGHTA and FQGNSA. Unmatched junction bases numbered 8, after V lost 4 bases and J lost 7 bases. CDR3 length: 15 amino acids. The CDR3 is CASSSGGAGGEKLFF. CDR3 DNA sequence: TGTGCCAGCAGCTCAGGGGGCGCGGGTGGTGAAAAACTGTTTTTT.

In this sample, this clonotype turned up a few times. V usage is TRBV20-1 and J usage is TRBJ1-4; D is unresolved. The length of the CDR3 is 14 residues. CDR1 and CDR2 (germline): DFQATT, SNEGSKA (reference sequence). V was shortened by 6 bases and J by 8 bases, with 19 bases between the two germline ends. CDR3 in amino acids: CSATQVGGLEKLFF. CDR3 coding DNA: TGCAGTGCCACCCAAGTGGGTGGGTTGGAAAAACTGTTTTTT.

The chain links TRBV20-1 to TRBJ2-7; 7 positions match TRBD2. The CDR3 length is 13 residues. Germline V lookup: CDR1 DFQATT, CDR2 SNEGSKA (reference sequence). V dropped 6 bases and J dropped 5; count of bases not matched to a gene: 10. This chain's CDR3 is CSAIPTSANEQYF. CDR3 bases: TGCAGTGCCATCCCCACTAGCGCCAACGAGCAGTACTTC.

This clonotype showed up just a few times. A junction end diverges from the germline sequence, so it may reflect a read error. J is TRBJ1-3 and V is TRBV11-3, with D unresolved. The CDR3 extends over 13 amino acids. Germline lookup yields CDR1 SGHNT and CDR2 YENEEA. CDR3 region: CASSPRTGTTIYF. CDR3 DNA sequence: TGTGCCAGCAGCCCCCGGACGGGAACCACCATATATTTT.

This chain joins TRBV7-8 and TRBJ1-2; D ambiguous. The CDR3 is 13 amino acids. V lost 1 base, J lost 10 bases, and 13 bases lay in between. Germline V gene sequence: CDR1 SGHVS, CDR2 FQNEAQ. CDR3 region: CASSLGGLADYTF. The CDR3 DNA reads TGTGCCAGCAGCTTAGGAGGCCTTGCTGACTACACCTTC.

This sequence joins TRBV5-5 and TRBJ2-1; D gene unclear. The CDR3 extends over 13 amino acids. Per the germline V gene, CDR1 is SGHKS and CDR2 is YYEKEE (reference sequence). V gave up 4 bases and J gave up 9 bases, with 14 bases separating them. The CDR3 sequence is CASSARTVSEQFF. The CDR3 nucleotides read TGTGCCAGCAGCGCCCGGACCGTAAGTGAGCAGTTCTTC.

This chain connects TRBV18 to TRBJ1-5; TRBD1 matches 10 bases. This CDR3 has 15 residues. Germline CDR1 and CDR2: KGHSH and LQKENI. J was trimmed by 7 bases and V by 5 bases; bases with no gene match: 8. CDR3 in DNA: TGTGCCAGCTCATCAGATGGGACAGGGGAACAGCCCCAGCATTTT. This codes for CASSSDGTGEQPQHF.